The TCR beta chain under discussion was sequenced for a study of cytomegalovirus exposure and HLA in healthy donors. Study background: Among the 398 genotyped donors, more than 70% were placed in the Caucasian-associated ancestry cluster. General observations from the study: Confirmation was obtained in vitro that a few CMV-associated chains are specific for CMV antigens. Listed as cytomegalovirus-associated were 150 to 200 TCR beta chains.

A word on this clone: Antigen specificity is unknown.

The germline V and J ends were trimmed by 4 bases and 13 bases, with 21 bases remaining between them. Germline CDR1 SGHRS, CDR2 YFSETQ. The CDR3 contains 14 residues. The PCR used 60 Vbeta and 13 Jbeta primers. Only in-frame clones appear in the TCRdb table, and some are missing; sequencing was by immunoSEQ multiplex PCR. In the table there are 210,000 or so clones, about 80% of which are singletons. Sequencing used PBMCs. The V gene is TRBV5-1, the J gene TRBJ2-1, with a weak D call TRBD2 (5 bases). The sequence was obtained from a woman in her sixties or seventies in good health and CMV-seropositive. DNA for the CDR3: TGCGCCAGCAGCCAACCCTTACTAGGAGACCCCCAGTTCTTC. Amino acid sequence: CASSQPLLGDPQFF.